The entry below gives a single TCR beta chain sequence along with its context. The CDR3 totals 15 residues. Looked up from germline, CDR1 is SEHNR and CDR2 is FQNEAQ (reference sequence). With 2 bases clipped from V and 10 bases from J, the junction kept 7 bases outside the gene matches. This sample stems from a study of cytomegalovirus exposure and HLA in healthy donors. With 60 Vbeta and 13 Jbeta primers, the PCR was carried out. Libraries were prepared by immunoSEQ multiplex PCR; TCRdb keeps only in-frame clonotypes and omits some of them. The sample gives 130,000 or so clones, roughly 75% of which show up once; around 5% is in the top ten.

Sample: PBMCs. The genes are TRBV7-9 and TRBJ1-6; TRBD1 aligns across 8 bases. This clonotype was obtained from a man aged 25 to 40 in good health and CMV-seronegative. DNA for the CDR3: TGTGCCAGCAGCTTAAGTGCAGGGGGCGGATCACCCCTCCACTTT. Amino acids: CASSLSAGGGSPLHF.